This is a list of T cell receptor beta chains from one sample in a study of shared clonotypes between healthy human individuals. Assay: immunoSEQ multiplex PCR; the TCRdb copy retains only in-frame clones and omits some. The sample consists of about 2 million clones, 95% of them appearing once. The sequencing input was naive CD4+ T cells sorted from blood. All receptors come from a man aged 18 to 29 in good health. The CDR3 runs from the conserved cysteine through the conserved F or W. D genes are given only for firm matches.

j_gene: TRBJ1-5
v_gene: TRBV19
d_gene: -
len: 16
CDR3aa: CASSISKGRGNQPQHF

j_gene: TRBJ2-7
v_gene: TRBV5-1
d_gene: TRBD1
len: 15
CDR3aa: CASSLGPDRGSEQYF

j_gene: TRBJ2-1
v_gene: TRBV5-6
d_gene: TRBD2
len: 15
CDR3aa: CASSLLLAGDNEQFF

j_gene: TRBJ1-6
v_gene: TRBV15
d_gene: -
len: 14
CDR3aa: CATSRDSLISPLHF

j_gene: TRBJ1-1
v_gene: TRBV19
d_gene: -
len: 15
CDR3aa: CASTAGDRRYTEAFF

j_gene: TRBJ2-1
v_gene: TRBV11-3
d_gene: -
len: 15
CDR3aa: CASSYRGREDNEQFF

j_gene: TRBJ2-1
v_gene: TRBV7-6
d_gene: -
len: 20
CDR3aa: CASSWGTSGALGSSYNEQFF

j_gene: TRBJ1-5
v_gene: TRBV6-5
d_gene: -
len: 15
CDR3aa: CASRQTLGGNQPQHF

j_gene: TRBJ2-3
v_gene: TRBV12-5
d_gene: -
len: 11
CDR3aa: CASGSVSEQYF

j_gene: TRBJ2-7
v_gene: TRBV10-3
d_gene: TRBD2
len: 14
CDR3aa: CATAGAVNTYEQYF

j_gene: TRBJ1-3
v_gene: TRBV9
d_gene: -
len: 14
CDR3aa: CASSVTDSGNTIYF

j_gene: TRBJ1-1
v_gene: TRBV5-4
d_gene: -
len: 15
CDR3aa: CASSLANPGDTEAFF

j_gene: TRBJ2-7
v_gene: TRBV6-5
d_gene: TRBD1
len: 14
CDR3aa: CASRLTGTADEQYF